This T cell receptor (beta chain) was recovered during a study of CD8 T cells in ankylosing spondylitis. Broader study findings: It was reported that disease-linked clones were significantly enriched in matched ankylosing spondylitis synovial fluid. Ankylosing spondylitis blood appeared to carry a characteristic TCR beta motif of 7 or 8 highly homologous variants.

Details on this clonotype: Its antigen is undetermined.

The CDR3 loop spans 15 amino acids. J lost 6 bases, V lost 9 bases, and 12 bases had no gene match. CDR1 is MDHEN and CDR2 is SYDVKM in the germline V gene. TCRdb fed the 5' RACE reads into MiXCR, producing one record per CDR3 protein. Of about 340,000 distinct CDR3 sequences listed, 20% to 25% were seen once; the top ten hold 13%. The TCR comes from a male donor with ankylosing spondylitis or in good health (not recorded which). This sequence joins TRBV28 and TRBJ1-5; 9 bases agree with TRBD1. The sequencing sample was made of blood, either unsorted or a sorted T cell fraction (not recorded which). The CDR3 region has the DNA TGTGCCAGACCACCGGGACAGGGCCCGGGTCAGCCCCAGCATTTT. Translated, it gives CARPPGQGPGQPQHF.